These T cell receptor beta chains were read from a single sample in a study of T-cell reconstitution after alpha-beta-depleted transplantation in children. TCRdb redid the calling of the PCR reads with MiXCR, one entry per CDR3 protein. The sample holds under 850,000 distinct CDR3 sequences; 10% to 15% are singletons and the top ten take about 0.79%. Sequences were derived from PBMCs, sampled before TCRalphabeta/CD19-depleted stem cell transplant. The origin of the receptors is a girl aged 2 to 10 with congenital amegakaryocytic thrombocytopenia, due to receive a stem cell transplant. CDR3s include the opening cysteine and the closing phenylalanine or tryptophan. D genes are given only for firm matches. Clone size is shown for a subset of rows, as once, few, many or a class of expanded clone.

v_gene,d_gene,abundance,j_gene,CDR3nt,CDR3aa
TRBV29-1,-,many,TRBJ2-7,TGCAGCGTTGGGCCACTAGAACCTCCCTACGAGCAGTACTTC,CSVGPLEPPYEQYF
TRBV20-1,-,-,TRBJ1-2,TGCAGTGCTAGAGGAGGTCCCGGAACTAACTATGGCTACACCTTC,CSARGGPGTNYGYTF
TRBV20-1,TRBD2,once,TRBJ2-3,TGCAGTGCTAGATGGCGGACTAGCGGGAAGGCAAATACGCAGTATTTT,CSARWRTSGKANTQYF
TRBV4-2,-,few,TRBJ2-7,TGTGCCAGCAGCCACGACGGGAGTCGTTACGAGCAGTACTTC,CASSHDGSRYEQYF
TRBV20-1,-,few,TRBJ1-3,TGCAGTGCTAGAAATCCCGTCGGAAACACCATATATTTT,CSARNPVGNTIYF
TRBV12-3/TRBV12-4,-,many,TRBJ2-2,TGTGCCAGCAGCCCGCGAGGCACCGGGGAGCTGTTTTTT,CASSPRGTGELFF
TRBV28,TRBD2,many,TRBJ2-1,TGTGCCAGCAGTTTATTCGCCGTCCCGGGACTAGCGGACTACAATGAGCAGTTCTTC,CASSLFAVPGLADYNEQFF
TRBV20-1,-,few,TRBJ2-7,TGCAGTGCTACAGGGGTAGAGATTCCCTACGAGCAGTACTTC,CSATGVEIPYEQYF
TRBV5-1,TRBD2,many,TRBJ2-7,TGCGCCAGCAGAGCCGGGACTAGCGCTTCCTACGAGCAGTACTTC,CASRAGTSASYEQYF
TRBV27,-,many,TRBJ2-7,TGTGCCAGCAGTTCTTCCTCACTAGAAGCGATAGTCCACGAGCAGTACTTC,CASSSSSLEAIVHEQYF
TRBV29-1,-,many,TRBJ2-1,TGCAGCGTTAGGTGGGGAGCTGGAATCCACAATGAGCAGTTCTTC,CSVRWGAGIHNEQFF
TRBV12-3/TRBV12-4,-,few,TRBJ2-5,TGTGCCAGCAGCCCAACACGGGCGGAGACCCAGTACTTC,CASSPTRAETQYF
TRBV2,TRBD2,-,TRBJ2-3,TGTGCCAGCAGCGTTGATATAGCGGGTCACACAGATACGCAGTATTTT,CASSVDIAGHTDTQYF
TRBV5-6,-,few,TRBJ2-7,TGTGCCAGCAGCTCCCCTGGGGACGAAGACGAGCAGTACTTC,CASSSPGDEDEQYF
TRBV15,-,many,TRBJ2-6,TGTGCCACCAGCAGATCTTCCTTGCGTGGGGCCAACGTCCTGACTTTC,CATSRSSLRGANVLTF
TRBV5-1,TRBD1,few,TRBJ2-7,TGCGCCAGCAGCTTAGGGGACAGCCTCTACGAGCAGTACTTC,CASSLGDSLYEQYF